This T cell receptor (beta chain) was captured in a study of blood T cell repertoires in COVID-19. Overall study: The United States, Italy and Spain supplied acute and convalescent COVID-19 samples. PBMCs, B-cell-depleted T cells, or T cells were the source of the cDNA or gDNA that made up the material.

The CDR3 contains 16 residues. CDR1 and CDR2 from the germline V gene are ENHRY and SYGVKD. Trimming shortened V by 4 bases and J by 1 base, and 15 bases separated the two germline ends. The authors' processing: Reference gene primer amplification gave estimated nucleated cell counts. Method: immunoSEQ multiplex PCR; TCRdb's copy keeps in-frame clones and lacks some. V and J calls plus clone size are reproduced from that table; the DNA served to infer D and trimming. The profile covers fewer than 150,000 clones, with over 65% appearing a single time and 0.65% to 0.95% taken by the ten largest. The sequence was collected from a human donor with acute or convalescent COVID-19. The donor label of this sample is uncertain. The sequenced sample was peripheral blood. The chain uses TRBV10-3 and TRBJ2-3, with D maybe TRBD1 (5 bases). The CDR3 DNA is TGTGCCATCAGTGGTTCTCTAGGGGTCGGCACAGATACGCAGTATTTT. Amino acids: CAISGSLGVGTDTQYF.